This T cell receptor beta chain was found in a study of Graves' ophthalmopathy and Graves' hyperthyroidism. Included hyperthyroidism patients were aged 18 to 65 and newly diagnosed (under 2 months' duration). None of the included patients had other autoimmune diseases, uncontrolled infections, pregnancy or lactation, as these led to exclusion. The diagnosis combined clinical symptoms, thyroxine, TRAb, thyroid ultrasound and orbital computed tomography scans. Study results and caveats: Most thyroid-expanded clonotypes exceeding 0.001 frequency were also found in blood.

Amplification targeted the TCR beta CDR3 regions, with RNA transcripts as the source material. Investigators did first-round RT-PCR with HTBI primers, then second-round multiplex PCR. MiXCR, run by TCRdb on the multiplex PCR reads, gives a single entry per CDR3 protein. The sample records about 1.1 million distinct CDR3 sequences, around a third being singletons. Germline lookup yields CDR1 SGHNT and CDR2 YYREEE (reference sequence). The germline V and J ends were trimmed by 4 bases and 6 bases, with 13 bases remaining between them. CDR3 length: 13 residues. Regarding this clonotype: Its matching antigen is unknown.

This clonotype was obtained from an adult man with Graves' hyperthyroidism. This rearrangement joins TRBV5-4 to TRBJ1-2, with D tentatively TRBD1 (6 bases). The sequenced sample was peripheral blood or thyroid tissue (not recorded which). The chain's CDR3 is CASSARTVHGYTF. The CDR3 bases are TGTGCCAGCAGCGCCAGGACAGTCCATGGCTACACCTTC.